This T cell receptor (beta chain) was identified in a study of blood T cell repertoires in COVID-19 (TCRdb year 2020). Background on the whole study: Collaborator samples came from the United States, Italy and Spain and covered acute and convalescent phases of COVID-19. The material from the prospective study consisted of cDNA or gDNA derived from T cells, B-cell-depleted T cells, or PBMCs. The dataset comprised deeply sampled blood TCRbeta repertoires from subjects exposed to, actively infected with, or recovered from COVID-19. The repertoires were released in a freely available public database meant as a resource for research on the immune response to SARS-CoV-2. The samples were drawn from two sources: the first 160 participants of the ongoing ImmuneRACE study, and fewer than 1,500 subjects contributed by 6 global collaborators. Nearly every sample came with metadata listing a de-identified subject ID, COVID-19 status, age in years and sex. Where HLA class I and class II types were available, the types were taken from metadata supplied by the sample provider, not from assay-based typing.

Overall study results and their limits: How much clinical and demographic metadata was included differed by source and by participant, and the metadata was provided uncurated.

The junction carries 14 bases between V and J, which are trimmed by 8 bases and 7 bases respectively. CDR3 length: 13 amino acids, cysteine to phenylalanine. Only the CDR3 region is kept as DNA, spanning 39 bases read in frame from base 1. This clone was detected a few times. Its antigen target is currently unknown. No much larger clone is present one base from it, and per-base qualities are unavailable. Collaborating institutions collected whole blood in K2EDTA tubes following their own protocols. For TCRbeta analysis, collaborator samples were shipped as frozen whole blood, as isolated PBMCs, or as DNA extracted from either sample type. TCRbeta CDR3 regions were amplified from genomic DNA by means of the immunoSEQ Assay, a bias-controlled multiplex PCR. The paper's data handling went like this. Within the assay, amplification of reference gene primers was used to estimate how many nucleated cells each sample contained. Sequence reads were collapsed and filtered to measure the absolute abundance of every unique TCRbeta CDR3 rearrangement. For each sample, productive Simpson clonality was calculated by taking the square root of Simpson's diversity index across productive rearrangements. TCRdb re-hosts the immuneACCESS table, in-frame sequences only. Its copies lack some clones; in the studies checked, an unresolved V gene accounts for under half of them, and the cause for the rest is not known. The V and J calls and clone size are taken from that table; D and trimming were inferred from the DNA. The sample table contains about 75,000 clones; only one count was recorded for more than 65% of them. The top ten clonotypes cover more than 20% of the sample.

The source is a woman between 50 and 59 years old with acute or convalescent COVID-19. The sequence is built from TRBV12-3 or TRBV12-4 and TRBJ2-2, with TRBD1 perhaps the D gene, on 5 matching bases. Material for sequencing was peripheral blood. The CDR3 loop reads CASYGPGFGELFF. The nucleotide sequence reads as follows: TGTGCCAGCTACGGGCCAGGGTTCGGGGAGCTGTTTTTT.